Detailed here is one TCR beta chain. This sample stems from a study of blood T cell repertoires in COVID-19. The protocol was immunoSEQ multiplex PCR, while the TCRdb copy is restricted to in-frame clones and leaves out a portion. The sample yields approximately 200,000 clones, approximately 84% seen once. V trimming: 4 bases; J trimming: 4 bases; junction bases outside the gene matches: 12. Germline-derived CDR1 and CDR2 are SGHDN and FVKESK. There are 16 residues in the CDR3. Sequencing was performed on PBMCs or T cells enriched from blood (not recorded which). The clonotype comes from a man between 35 and 55 years old who had recovered from COVID-19. V is TRBV14 and J is TRBJ2-7, with 8 bases lining up with TRBD1. This CDR3 reads CASSPPFGQGLYEQYF. The DNA for the CDR3 is TGTGCCAGCAGCCCTCCCTTTGGACAGGGATTATACGAGCAGTACTTC.